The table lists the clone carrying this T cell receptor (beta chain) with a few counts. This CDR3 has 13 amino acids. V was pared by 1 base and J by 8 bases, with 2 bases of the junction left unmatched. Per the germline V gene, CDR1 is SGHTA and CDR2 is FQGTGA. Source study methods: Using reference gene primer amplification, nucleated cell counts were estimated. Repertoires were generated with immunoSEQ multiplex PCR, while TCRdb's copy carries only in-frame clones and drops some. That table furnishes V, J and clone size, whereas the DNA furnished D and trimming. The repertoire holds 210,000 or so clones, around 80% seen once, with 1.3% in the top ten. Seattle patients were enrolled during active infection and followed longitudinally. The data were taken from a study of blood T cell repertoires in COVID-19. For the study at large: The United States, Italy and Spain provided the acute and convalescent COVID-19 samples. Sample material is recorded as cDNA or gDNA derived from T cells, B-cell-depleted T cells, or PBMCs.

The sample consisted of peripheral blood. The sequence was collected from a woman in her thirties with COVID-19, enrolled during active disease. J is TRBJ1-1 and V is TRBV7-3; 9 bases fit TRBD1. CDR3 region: CASSLNRGQEAFF. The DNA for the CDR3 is TGTGCCAGCAGCTTAAACAGGGGGCAGGAAGCTTTCTTT.